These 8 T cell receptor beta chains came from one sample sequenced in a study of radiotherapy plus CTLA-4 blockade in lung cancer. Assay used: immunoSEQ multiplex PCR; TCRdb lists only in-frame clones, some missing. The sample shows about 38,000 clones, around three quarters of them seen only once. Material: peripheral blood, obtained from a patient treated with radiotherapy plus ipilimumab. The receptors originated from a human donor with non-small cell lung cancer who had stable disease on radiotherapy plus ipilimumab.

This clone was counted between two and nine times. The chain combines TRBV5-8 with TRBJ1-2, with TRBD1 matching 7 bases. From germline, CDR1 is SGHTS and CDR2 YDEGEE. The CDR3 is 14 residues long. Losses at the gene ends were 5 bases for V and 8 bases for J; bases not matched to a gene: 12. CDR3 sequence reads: CASRTTGVGSGYTF. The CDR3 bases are TGTGCCAGCAGAACCACAGGGGTGGGGAGCGGCTACACCTTC.

The CDR3 region is CSADGHTEAFF. In DNA form, the CDR3 reads TGCAGTGCTGACGGGCACACTGAAGCTTTCTTT. The chain is built from TRBV20-1 and TRBJ1-1; D is ambiguous. CDR3 length equals 11 residues. Germline V gene lookup returns CDR1 DFQATT and CDR2 SNEGSKA (reference sequence). Trimming left V 5 bases short and J 3 bases short, with 7 bases between.

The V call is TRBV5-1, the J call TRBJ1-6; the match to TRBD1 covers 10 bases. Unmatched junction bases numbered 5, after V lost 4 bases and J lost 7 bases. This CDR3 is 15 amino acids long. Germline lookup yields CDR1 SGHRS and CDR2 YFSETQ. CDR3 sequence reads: CASSLRTGGNSPLHF. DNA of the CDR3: TGCGCCAGCAGCCTCCGGACAGGGGGGAATTCACCCCTCCACTTT.

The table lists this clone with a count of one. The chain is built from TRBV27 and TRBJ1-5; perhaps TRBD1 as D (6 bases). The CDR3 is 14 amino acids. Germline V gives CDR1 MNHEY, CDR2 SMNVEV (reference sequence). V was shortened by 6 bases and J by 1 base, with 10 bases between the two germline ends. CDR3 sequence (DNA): TGTGCCAGCAGAAGACAGGTCAGCAATCAGCCCCAGCATTTT. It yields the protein CASRRQVSNQPQHF.

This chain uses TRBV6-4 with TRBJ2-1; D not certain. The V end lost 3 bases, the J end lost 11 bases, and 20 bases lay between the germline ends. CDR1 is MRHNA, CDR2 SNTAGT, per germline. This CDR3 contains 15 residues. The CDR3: CASSEHQTSGAQQFF. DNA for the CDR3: TGTGCCAGCAGTGAACACCAAACTTCAGGTGCACAGCAGTTCTTC.

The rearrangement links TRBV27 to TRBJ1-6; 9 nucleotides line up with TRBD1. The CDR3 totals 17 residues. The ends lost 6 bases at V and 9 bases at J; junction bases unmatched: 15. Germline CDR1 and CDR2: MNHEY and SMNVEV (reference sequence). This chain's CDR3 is CASRLDFGTGSGSPLHF. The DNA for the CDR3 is TGTGCCAGCAGACTCGATTTCGGGACAGGGAGCGGTTCACCCCTCCACTTT.

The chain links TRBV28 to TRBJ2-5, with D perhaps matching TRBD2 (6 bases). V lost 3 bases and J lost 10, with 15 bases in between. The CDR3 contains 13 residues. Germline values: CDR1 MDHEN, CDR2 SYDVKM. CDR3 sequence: CASSLVVGEDQYF. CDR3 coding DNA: TGTGCCAGCAGTTTGGTCGTCGGGGAGGACCAGTACTTC.

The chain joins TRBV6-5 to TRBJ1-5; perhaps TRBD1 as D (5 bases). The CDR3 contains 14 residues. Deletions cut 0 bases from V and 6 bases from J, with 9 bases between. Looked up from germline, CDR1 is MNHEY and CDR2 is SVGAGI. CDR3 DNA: TGTGCCAGCAGTTACTCGCAGGGCGGTCAGCCCCAGCATTTT. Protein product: CASSYSQGGQPQHF.